This T cell receptor (beta chain) was found in a study of blood T cell repertoires in COVID-19. Study summary: From the United States, Italy and Spain came samples of acute and convalescent COVID-19.

This CDR3 comprises 12 residues. Trimming removed 8 bases at V and 5 bases at J, with 11 bases between. A remark on this clone: Other DNA variants within this sample encode the same CDR3.

The protocol was immunoSEQ multiplex PCR, while the TCRdb copy is restricted to in-frame clones and leaves out a portion. The table includes roughly 140,000 clones, approximately 86% detected once. The receptor was derived from a man between 65 and 85 years old with acute or convalescent COVID-19. Source material: peripheral blood. This sequence joins TRBV12-3 or TRBV12-4 and TRBJ2-3, with D perhaps TRBD2 (7 bases). The CDR3 nucleotides are TGTGCCAGCGGGGGGGCCGGAGATACGCAGTATTTT. As protein: CASGGAGDTQYF.